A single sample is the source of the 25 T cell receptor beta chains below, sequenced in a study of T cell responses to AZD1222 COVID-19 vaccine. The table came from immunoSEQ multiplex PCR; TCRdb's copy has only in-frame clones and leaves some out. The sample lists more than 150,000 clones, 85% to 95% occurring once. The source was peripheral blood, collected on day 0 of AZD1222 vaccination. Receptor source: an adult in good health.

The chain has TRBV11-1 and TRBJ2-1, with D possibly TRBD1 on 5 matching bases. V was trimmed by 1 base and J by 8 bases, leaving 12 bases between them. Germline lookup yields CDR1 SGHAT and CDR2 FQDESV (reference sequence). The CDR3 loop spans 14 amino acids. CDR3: CASSLDLRVDEQFF. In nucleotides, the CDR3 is TGTGCCAGCAGCTTAGATCTCAGGGTTGATGAGCAGTTCTTC.

CDR3: CASSVVGNTEAFF. The CDR3 region has the DNA TGTGCCAGCAGTGTGGTGGGGAACACTGAAGCTTTCTTT. The V and J genes are TRBV25-1 and TRBJ1-1; no definite D call. This CDR3 spans 13 amino acids. The germline V gene encodes CDR1 MGHDK and CDR2 SYGVNS. Between the trimmed V and J ends, which lost 4 bases and 1 base, there was a span of 7 bases.

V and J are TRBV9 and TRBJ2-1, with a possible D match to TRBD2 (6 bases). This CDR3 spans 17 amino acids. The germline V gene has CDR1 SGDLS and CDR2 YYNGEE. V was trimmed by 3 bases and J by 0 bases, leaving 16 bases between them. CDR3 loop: CASSGTIAEPSYNEQFF. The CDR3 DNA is TGTGCCAGCAGCGGAACCATAGCGGAACCCTCCTACAATGAGCAGTTCTTC. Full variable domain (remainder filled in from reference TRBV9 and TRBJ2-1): DSGVTQTPKHLITATGQRVTLRCSPRSGDLSVYWYQQSLDQGLQFLIQYYNGEERAKGNILERFSAQQFPDLHSELNLSSLELGDSALYFCASSGTIAEPSYNEQFFGPGTRLTVL.

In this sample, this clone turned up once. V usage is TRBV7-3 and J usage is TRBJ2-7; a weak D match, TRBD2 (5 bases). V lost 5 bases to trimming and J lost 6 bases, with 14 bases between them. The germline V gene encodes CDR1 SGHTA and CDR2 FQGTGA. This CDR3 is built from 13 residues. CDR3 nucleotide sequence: TGTGCCAGCAGCCCCTCGGGTGGAGGCGAGCAGTACTTC. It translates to CASSPSGGGEQYF.

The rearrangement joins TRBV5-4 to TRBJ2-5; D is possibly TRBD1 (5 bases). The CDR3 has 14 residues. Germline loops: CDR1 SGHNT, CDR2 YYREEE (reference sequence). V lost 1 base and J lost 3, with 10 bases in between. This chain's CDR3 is CASSLPGPKETQYF. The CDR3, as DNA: TGTGCCAGCAGCTTGCCAGGGCCTAAAGAGACCCAGTACTTC.

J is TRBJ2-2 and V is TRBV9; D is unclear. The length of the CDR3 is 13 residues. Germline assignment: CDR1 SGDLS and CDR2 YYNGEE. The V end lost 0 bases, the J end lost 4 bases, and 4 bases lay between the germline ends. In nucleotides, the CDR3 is TGTGCCAGCAGCGTAGCTCCCACCGGGGAGCTGTTTTTT. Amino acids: CASSVAPTGELFF.

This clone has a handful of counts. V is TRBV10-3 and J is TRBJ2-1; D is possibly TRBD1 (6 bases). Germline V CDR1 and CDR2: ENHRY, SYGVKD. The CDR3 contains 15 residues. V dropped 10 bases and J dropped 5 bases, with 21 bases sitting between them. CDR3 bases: TGTGCCACCGGATCCCCCGGACAGACCAACAATGAGCAGTTCTTC. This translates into CATGSPGQTNNEQFF.

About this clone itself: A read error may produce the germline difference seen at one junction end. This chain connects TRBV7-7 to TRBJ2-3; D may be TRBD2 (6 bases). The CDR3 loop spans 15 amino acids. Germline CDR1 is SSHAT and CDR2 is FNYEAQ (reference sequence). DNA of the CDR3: TGTGCTAGCAGCTTAGGAAGCGGGAGCACAGATACGCAGTATTTT. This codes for CASSLGSGSTDTQYF.

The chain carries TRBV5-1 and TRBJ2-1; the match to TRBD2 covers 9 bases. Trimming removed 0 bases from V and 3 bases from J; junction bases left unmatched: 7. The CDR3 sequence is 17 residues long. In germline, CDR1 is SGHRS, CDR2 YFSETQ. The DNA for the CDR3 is TGCGCCAGCAGCTTGGAACCGGGACTAGCAGTCTACAATGAGCAGTTCTTC. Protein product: CASSLEPGLAVYNEQFF.

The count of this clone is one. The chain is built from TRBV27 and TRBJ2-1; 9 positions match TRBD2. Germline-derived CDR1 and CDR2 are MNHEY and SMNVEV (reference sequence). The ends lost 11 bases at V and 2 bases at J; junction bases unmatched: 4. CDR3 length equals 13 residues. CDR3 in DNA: TGTGCCGCCGCGGGAGGGCCCTACAATGAGCAGTTCTTC. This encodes CAAAGGPYNEQFF.

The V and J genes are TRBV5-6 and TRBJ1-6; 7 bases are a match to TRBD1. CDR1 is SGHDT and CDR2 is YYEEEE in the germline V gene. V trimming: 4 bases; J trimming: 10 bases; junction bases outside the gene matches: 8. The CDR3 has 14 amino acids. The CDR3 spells CASSPGQLFSPLHF. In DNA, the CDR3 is TGTGCCAGCAGCCCGGGACAGTTGTTCTCACCCCTCCACTTT.

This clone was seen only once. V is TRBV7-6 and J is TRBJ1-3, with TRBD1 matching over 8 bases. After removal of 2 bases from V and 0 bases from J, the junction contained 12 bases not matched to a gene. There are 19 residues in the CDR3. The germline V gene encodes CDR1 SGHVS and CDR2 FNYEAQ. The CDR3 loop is CASSLWGPQGANSGNTIYF. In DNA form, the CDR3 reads TGTGCCAGCAGCTTATGGGGTCCGCAGGGGGCAAACTCTGGAAACACCATATATTTT. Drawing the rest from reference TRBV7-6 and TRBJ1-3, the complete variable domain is GAGVSQSPRYKVTKRGQDVALRCDPISGHVSLYWYRQALGQGPEFLTYFNYEAQQDKSGLPNDRFSAERPEGSISTLTIQRTEQRDSAMYRCASSLWGPQGANSGNTIYFGEGSWLTVV.

Here the CDR3 reads CAISADRPGGYTF. The CDR3 DNA reads TGTGCCATCAGTGCAGACAGGCCGGGTGGCTACACCTTC. This chain uses TRBV10-3 with TRBJ1-2, with a weak D call TRBD1 (6 bases). The CDR3 consists of 13 residues. The V end was cut by 4 bases, the J end by 7 bases, with 13 bases between. Germline V CDR1 and CDR2: ENHRY, SYGVKD.

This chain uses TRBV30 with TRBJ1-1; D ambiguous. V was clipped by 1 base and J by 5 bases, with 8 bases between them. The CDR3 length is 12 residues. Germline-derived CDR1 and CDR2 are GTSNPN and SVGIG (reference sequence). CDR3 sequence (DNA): TGTGCCTGGAGTGGAATTGGGACTGAAGCTTTCTTT. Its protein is CAWSGIGTEAFF.

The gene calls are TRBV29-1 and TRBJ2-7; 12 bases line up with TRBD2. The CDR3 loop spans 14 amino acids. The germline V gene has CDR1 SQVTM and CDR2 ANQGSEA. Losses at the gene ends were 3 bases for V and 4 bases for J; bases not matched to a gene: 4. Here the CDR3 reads CSVDGLAGTYEQYF. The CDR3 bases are TGCAGCGTTGACGGACTAGCGGGAACTTACGAGCAGTACTTC.

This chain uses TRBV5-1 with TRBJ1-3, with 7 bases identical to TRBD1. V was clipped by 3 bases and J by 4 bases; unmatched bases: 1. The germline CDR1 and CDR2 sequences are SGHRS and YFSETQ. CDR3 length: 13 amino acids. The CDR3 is CASSWDSGNTIYF. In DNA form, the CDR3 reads TGCGCCAGCAGCTGGGACAGCGGAAACACCATATATTTT.

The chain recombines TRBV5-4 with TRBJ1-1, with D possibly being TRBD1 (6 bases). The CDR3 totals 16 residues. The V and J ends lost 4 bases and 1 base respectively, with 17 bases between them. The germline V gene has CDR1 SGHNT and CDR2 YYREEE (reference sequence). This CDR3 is CASSRALGQSNTEAFF. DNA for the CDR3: TGTGCCAGCAGCCGAGCGTTAGGACAGTCGAACACTGAAGCTTTCTTT.

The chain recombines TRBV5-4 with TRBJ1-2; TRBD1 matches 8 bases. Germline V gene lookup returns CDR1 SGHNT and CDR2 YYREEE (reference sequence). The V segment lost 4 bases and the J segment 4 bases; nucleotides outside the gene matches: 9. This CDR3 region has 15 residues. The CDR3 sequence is CASSRRTGSGYGYTF. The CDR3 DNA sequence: TGTGCCAGCAGCCGGAGGACAGGGTCTGGCTATGGCTACACCTTC.

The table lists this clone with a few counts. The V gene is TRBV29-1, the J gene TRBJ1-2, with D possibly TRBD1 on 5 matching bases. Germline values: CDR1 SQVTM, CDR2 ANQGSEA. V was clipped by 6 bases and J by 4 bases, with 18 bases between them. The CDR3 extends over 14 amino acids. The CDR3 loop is CSVLGTRRGYGYTF. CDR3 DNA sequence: TGCAGCGTCTTGGGTACTCGGAGGGGCTATGGCTACACCTTC. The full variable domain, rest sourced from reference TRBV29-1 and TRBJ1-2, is SAVISQKPSRDICQRGTSLTIQCQVDSQVTMMFWYRQQPGQSLTLIATANQGSEATYESGFVIDKFPISRPNLTFSTLTVSNMSPEDSSIYLCSVLGTRRGYGYTFGSGTRLTVV.

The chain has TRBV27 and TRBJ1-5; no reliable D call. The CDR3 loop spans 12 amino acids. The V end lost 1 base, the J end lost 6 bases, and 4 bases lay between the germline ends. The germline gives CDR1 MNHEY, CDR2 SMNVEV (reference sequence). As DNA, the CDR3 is TGTGCCAGCAGTTTATTAGGTCAGCCCCAGCATTTT. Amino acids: CASSLLGQPQHF.

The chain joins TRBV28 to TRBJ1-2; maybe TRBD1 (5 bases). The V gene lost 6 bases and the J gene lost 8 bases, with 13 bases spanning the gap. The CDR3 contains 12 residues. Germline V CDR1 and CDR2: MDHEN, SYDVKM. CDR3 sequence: CASSPWGLGYTF. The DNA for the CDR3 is TGTGCCAGCAGCCCCTGGGGGTTGGGCTACACCTTC.

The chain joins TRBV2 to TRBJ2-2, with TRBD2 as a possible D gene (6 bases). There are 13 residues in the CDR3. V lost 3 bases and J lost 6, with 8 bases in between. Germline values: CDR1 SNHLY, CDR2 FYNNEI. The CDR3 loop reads CASSESGAGELFF. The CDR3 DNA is TGTGCCAGCAGTGAGTCGGGGGCCGGGGAGCTGTTTTTT.

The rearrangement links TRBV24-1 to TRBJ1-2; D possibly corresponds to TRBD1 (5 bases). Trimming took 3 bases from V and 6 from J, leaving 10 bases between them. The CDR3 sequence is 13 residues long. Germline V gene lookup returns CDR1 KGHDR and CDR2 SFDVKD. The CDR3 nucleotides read TGTGCCACCAGTGATCGACAGCACCATGGCTACACCTTC. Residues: CATSDRQHHGYTF.

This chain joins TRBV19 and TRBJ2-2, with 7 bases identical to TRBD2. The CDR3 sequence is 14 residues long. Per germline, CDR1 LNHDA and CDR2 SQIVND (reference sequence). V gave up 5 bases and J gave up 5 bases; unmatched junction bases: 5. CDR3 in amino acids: CASSLLAETGELFF. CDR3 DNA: TGTGCCAGTAGTCTTCTAGCGGAGACCGGGGAGCTGTTTTTT.

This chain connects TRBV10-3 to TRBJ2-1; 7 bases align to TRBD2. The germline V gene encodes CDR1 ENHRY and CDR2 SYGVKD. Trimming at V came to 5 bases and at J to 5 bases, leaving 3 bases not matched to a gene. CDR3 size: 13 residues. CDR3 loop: CAISWGGNNEQFF. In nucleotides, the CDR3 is TGTGCCATCAGTTGGGGGGGAAACAATGAGCAGTTCTTC.